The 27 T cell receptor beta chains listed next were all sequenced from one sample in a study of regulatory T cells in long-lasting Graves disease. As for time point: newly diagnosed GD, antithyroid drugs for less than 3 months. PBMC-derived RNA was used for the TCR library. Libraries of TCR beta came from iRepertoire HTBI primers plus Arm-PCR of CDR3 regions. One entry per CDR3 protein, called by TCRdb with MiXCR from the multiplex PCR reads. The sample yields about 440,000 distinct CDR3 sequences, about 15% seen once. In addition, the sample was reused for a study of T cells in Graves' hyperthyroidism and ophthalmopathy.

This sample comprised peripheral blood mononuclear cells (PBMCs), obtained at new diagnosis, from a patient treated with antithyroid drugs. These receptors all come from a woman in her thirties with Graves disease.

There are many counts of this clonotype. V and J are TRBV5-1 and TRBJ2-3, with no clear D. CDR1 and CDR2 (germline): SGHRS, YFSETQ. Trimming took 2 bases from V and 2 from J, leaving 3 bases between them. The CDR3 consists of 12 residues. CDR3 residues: CASSFLTDTQYF. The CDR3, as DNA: TGCGCCAGCAGCTTCCTCACAGATACGCAGTATTTT.

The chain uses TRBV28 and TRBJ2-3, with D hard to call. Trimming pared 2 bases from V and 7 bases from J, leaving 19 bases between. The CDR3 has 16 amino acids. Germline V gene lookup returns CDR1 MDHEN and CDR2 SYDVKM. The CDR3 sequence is CASSLPRSIRTYTQYF. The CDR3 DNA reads TGTGCCAGCAGTTTACCGCGGTCTATCCGCACGTATACGCAGTATTTT. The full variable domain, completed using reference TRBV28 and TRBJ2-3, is DVKVTQSSRYLVKRTGEKVFLECVQDMDHENMFWYRQDPGLGLRLIYFSYDVKMKEKGDIPEGYSVSREKKERFSLILESASTNQTSMYLCASSLPRSIRTYTQYFGPGTRLTVL.

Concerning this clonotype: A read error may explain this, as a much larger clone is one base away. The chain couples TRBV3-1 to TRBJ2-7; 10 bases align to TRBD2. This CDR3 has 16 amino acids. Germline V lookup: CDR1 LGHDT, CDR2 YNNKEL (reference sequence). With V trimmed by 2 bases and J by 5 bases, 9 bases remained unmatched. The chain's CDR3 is CASSQSPSGSRNEQYF. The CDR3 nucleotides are TGTGCCAGCAGCCAATCTCCTAGCGGGAGTAGGAACGAGCAGTACTTC.

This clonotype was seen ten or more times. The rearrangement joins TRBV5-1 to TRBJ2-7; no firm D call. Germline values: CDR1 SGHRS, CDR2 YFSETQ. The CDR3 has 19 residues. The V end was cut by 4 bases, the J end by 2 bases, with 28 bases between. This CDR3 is CASSDPPHFWSDKAYEQYF. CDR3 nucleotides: TGCGCCAGCAGCGACCCCCCCCACTTCTGGAGCGACAAAGCCTACGAGCAGTACTTC.

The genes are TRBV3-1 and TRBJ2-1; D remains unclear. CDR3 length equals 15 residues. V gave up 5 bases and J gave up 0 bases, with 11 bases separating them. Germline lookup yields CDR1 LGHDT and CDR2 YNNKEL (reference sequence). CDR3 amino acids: CASSSDIGSYNEQFF. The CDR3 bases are TGTGCCAGCAGCTCAGATATCGGCTCCTACAATGAGCAGTTCTTC.

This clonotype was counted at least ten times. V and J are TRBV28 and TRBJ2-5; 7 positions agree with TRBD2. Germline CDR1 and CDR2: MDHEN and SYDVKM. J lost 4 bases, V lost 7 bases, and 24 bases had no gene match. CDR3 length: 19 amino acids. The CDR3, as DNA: TGTGCCAGCACCCCCCCGACTTACGGGAGGAGGGGCAACGCAGAGACCCAGTACTTC. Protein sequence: CASTPPTYGRRGNAETQYF.

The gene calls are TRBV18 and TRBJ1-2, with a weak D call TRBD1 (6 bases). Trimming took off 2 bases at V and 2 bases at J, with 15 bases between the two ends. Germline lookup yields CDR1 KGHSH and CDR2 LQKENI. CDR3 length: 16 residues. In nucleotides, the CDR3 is TGTGCCAGCTCACCATTCCGGGACAAAACGAACTATGGCTACACCTTC. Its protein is CASSPFRDKTNYGYTF.

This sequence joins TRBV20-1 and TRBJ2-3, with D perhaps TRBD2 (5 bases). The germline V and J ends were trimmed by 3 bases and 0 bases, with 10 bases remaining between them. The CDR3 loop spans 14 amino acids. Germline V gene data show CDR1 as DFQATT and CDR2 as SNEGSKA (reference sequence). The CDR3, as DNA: TGCAGTGCTAGTCGCCGGGGAAGCACAGATACGCAGTATTTT. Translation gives CSASRRGSTDTQYF.

CDR3 residues: CATSRVQGQAFF. CDR3 in DNA: TGTGCCACCAGCAGAGTTCAGGGACAAGCTTTCTTT. The chain has TRBV15 and TRBJ1-1; D perhaps matches TRBD1 (5 bases). Per the germline V gene, CDR1 is LNHNV and CDR2 is YYDKDF (reference sequence). Trimming left V 1 base short and J 9 bases short, with 9 bases between. The CDR3 extends over 12 amino acids.

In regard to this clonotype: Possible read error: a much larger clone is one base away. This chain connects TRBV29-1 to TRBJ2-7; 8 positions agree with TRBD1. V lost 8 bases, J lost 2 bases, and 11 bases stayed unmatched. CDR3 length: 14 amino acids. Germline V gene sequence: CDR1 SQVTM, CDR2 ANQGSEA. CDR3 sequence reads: CSIVQGAAAYEQYF. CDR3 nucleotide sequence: TGCAGCATTGTTCAGGGGGCCGCCGCCTACGAGCAGTACTTC.

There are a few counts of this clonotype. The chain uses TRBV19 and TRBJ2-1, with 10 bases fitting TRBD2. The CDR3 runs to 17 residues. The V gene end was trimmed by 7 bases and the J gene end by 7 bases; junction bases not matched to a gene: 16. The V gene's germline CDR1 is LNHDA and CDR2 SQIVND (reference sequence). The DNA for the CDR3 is TGTGCCAGTACCTTAACAGACCTAGCGGGAGCTGGGAATGAGCAGTTCTTC. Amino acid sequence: CASTLTDLAGAGNEQFF.

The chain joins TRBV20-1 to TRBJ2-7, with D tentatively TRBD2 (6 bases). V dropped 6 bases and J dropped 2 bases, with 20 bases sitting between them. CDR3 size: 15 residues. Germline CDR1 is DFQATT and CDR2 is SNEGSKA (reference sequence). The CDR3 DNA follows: TGCAGTGCCGGAAGCTCTAGCGCGACTGCCTACGAGCAGTACTTC. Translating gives CSAGSSSATAYEQYF.

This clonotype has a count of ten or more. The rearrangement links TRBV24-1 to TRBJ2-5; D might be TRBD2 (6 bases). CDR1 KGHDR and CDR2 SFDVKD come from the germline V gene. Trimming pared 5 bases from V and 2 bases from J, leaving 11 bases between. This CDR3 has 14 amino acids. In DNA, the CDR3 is TGTGCCACCAGTGCCTCGGCGGGGCAAGAGACCCAGTACTTC. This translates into CATSASAGQETQYF.

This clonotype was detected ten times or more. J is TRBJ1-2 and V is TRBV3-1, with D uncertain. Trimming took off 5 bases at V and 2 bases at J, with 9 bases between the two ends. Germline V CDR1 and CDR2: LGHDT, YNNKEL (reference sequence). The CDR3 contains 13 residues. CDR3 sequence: CASSVELNYGYTF. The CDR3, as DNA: TGTGCCAGCAGCGTTGAATTAAACTATGGCTACACCTTC.

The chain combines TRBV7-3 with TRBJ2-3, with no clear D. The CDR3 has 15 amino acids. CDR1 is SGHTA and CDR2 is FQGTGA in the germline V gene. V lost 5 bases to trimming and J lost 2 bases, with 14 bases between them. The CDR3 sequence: CASSPAGSLTDTQYF. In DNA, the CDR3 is TGTGCCAGCAGCCCGGCCGGATCCCTCACAGATACGCAGTATTTT.

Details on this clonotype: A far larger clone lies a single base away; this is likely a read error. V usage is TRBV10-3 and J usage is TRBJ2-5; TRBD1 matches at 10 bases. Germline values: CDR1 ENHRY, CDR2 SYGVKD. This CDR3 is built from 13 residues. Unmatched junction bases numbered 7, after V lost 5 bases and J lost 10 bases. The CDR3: CAISLPGTGVQYF. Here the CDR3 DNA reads TGTGCCATCAGTTTACCCGGGACAGGGGTCCAGTACTTC.

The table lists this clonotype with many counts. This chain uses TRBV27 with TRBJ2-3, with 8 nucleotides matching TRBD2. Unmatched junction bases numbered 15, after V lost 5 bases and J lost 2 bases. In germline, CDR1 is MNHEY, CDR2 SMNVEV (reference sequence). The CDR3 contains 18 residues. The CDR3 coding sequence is TGTGCCAGCAGTCTCCTCTTGTCGGTAGCGGGGCACACAGATACGCAGTATTTT. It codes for CASSLLLSVAGHTDTQYF.

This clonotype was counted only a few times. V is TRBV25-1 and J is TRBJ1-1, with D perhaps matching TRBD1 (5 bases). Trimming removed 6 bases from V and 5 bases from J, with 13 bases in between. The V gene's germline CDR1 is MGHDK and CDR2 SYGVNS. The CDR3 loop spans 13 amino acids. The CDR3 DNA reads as TGTGCCAGCAGCGGAGCGTGGGGGACTGAAGCTTTCTTT. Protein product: CASSGAWGTEAFF.

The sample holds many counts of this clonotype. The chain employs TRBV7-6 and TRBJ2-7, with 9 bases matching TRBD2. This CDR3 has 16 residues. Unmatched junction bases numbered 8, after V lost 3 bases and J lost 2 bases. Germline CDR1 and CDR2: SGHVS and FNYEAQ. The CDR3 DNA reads TGTGCCAGCAGCTTGGCAACGGGACTAGCACCCTACGAGCAGTACTTC. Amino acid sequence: CASSLATGLAPYEQYF.

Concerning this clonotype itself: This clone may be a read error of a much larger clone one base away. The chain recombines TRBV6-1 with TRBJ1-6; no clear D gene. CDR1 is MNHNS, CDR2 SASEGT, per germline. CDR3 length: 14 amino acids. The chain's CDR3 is CASSERAANSTLHF. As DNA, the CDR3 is TGTGCCAGCAGTGAAAGGGCAGCTAATTCAACCCTCCACTTT.

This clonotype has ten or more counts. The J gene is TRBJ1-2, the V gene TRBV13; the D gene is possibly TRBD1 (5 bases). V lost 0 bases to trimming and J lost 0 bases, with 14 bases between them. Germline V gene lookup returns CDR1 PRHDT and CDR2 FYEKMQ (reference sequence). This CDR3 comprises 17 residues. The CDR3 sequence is CASSLGVTGGTNYGYTF. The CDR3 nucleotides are TGTGCCAGCAGCTTAGGAGTTACAGGAGGAACTAACTATGGCTACACCTTC.

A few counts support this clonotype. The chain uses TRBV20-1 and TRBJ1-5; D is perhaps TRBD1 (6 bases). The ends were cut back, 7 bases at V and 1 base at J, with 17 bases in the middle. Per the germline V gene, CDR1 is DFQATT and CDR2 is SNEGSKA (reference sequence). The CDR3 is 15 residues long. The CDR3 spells CSVGQADRSNQPQHF. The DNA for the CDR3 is TGCAGTGTGGGACAAGCGGACCGAAGCAATCAGCCCCAGCATTTT.

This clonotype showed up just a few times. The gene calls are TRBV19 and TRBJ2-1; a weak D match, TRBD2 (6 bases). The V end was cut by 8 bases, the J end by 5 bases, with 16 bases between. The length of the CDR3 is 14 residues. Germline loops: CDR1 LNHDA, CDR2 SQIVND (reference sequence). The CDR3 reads CASDGGLSDNEQFF. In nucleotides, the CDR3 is TGTGCCAGTGATGGAGGGCTATCTGACAATGAGCAGTTCTTC.

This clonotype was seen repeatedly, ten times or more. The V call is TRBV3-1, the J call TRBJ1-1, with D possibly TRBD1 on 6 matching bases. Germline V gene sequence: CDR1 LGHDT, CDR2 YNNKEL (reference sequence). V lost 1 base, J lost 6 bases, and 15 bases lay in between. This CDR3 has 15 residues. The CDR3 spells CASSQGPPGVAEAFF. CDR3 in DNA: TGTGCCAGCAGCCAAGGACCTCCAGGGGTGGCTGAAGCTTTCTTT.

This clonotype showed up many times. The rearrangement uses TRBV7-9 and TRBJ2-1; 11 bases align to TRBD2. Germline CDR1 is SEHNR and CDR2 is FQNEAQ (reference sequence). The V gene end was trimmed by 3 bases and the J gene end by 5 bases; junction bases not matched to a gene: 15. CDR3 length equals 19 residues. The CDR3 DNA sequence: TGTGCCAGCAGCTTCCCGACCGCCGGGACTAGCGGTCCCCACAATGAGCAGTTCTTC. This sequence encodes CASSFPTAGTSGPHNEQFF.

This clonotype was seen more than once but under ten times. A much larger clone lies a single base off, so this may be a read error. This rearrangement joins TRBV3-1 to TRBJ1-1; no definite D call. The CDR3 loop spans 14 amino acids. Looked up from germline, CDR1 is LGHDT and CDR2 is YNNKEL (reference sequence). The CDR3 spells CASSKEDGRIKAFF. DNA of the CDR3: TGTGCCAGCAGCAAAGAGGACGGTCGCATTAAAGCTTTCTTT.

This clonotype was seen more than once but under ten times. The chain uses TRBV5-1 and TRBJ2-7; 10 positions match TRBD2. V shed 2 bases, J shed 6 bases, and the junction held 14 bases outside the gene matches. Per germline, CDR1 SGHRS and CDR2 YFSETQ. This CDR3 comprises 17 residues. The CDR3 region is CASSFLLAGAGSGEQYF. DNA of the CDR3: TGCGCCAGCAGCTTCCTCCTAGCGGGAGCCGGGTCGGGCGAGCAGTACTTC.